These 5 T cell receptor beta chains originate from one sample sequenced in a study of T cell changes during pregnancy in multiple sclerosis (dated 2019 in TCRdb). Libraries were prepared through the immunoSEQ multiplex PCR assay. TCRdb mirrors the immuneACCESS table, restricted to in-frame sequences. Some clones are absent from its copies; in checked studies, under half trace to an unresolved V gene, and the reason for the others is unknown. Within this sample are about 40,000 clones, with 89% of them counted one time only. The ten most abundant clones make up 0.51% of the sample. Source: CD4+ T cells from peripheral blood mononuclear cells, taken in the first trimester of pregnancy. These receptors all come from a female donor with multiple sclerosis, enrolled in a pregnancy study.

This clone was seen only once. This chain joins TRBV14 and TRBJ2-1; maybe TRBD2 (5 bases). The V and J ends lost 4 bases and 7 bases respectively, with 17 bases between them. The CDR3 is 15 residues long. Germline V lookup: CDR1 SGHDN, CDR2 FVKESK. CDR3 residues: CASSLYRGFQNEQFF. The DNA of the CDR3 is TGTGCCAGCAGCCTTTATAGAGGGTTCCAAAATGAGCAGTTCTTC.

The chain couples TRBV4-3 to TRBJ2-1, with a tentative D call TRBD2 (6 bases). The germline V and J ends were trimmed by 3 bases and 6 bases, with 15 bases remaining between them. CDR1 and CDR2 (germline): LGHNA, YSLEER. The CDR3 contains 15 residues. The CDR3, as DNA: TGCGCCAGCAGCCACAGCTTAGCGGAGGTCAATGAGCAGTTCTTC. Translated, it gives CASSHSLAEVNEQFF.

V and J are TRBV6-5 and TRBJ2-7; TRBD2 matches at 10 bases. The CDR3 runs 15 residues. Germline lookup yields CDR1 MNHEY and CDR2 SVGAGI. J lost 6 bases, V lost 3 bases, and 8 bases had no gene match. The CDR3 spells CASSYLSGRAREQYF. CDR3 nucleotide sequence: TGTGCCAGCAGTTATTTGAGCGGGAGGGCCCGCGAGCAGTACTTC.

This clone was seen a handful of times. The chain carries TRBV13 and TRBJ1-2; D gene uncertain. The V end was cut by 6 bases, the J end by 3 bases, with 17 bases between. The CDR3 length is 15 residues. The germline CDR1 and CDR2 sequences are PRHDT and FYEKMQ (reference sequence). CDR3 DNA: TGTGCCAGCAGACACCGGACTGCTGGCGACTATGGCTACACCTTC. The encoded protein is CASRHRTAGDYGYTF.

This clone was counted between two and nine times. The chain couples TRBV7-2 to TRBJ2-3, with TRBD1 matching over 9 bases. The CDR3 is 15 residues long. Germline CDR1 is SGHTA and CDR2 is FQGNSA. Trimming removed 5 bases from V and 4 bases from J; junction bases left unmatched: 7. CDR3 sequence (DNA): TGTGCCAGCAGCCGGGGGGACAGGGCCTCAGATACGCAGTATTTT. Its translation: CASSRGDRASDTQYF.